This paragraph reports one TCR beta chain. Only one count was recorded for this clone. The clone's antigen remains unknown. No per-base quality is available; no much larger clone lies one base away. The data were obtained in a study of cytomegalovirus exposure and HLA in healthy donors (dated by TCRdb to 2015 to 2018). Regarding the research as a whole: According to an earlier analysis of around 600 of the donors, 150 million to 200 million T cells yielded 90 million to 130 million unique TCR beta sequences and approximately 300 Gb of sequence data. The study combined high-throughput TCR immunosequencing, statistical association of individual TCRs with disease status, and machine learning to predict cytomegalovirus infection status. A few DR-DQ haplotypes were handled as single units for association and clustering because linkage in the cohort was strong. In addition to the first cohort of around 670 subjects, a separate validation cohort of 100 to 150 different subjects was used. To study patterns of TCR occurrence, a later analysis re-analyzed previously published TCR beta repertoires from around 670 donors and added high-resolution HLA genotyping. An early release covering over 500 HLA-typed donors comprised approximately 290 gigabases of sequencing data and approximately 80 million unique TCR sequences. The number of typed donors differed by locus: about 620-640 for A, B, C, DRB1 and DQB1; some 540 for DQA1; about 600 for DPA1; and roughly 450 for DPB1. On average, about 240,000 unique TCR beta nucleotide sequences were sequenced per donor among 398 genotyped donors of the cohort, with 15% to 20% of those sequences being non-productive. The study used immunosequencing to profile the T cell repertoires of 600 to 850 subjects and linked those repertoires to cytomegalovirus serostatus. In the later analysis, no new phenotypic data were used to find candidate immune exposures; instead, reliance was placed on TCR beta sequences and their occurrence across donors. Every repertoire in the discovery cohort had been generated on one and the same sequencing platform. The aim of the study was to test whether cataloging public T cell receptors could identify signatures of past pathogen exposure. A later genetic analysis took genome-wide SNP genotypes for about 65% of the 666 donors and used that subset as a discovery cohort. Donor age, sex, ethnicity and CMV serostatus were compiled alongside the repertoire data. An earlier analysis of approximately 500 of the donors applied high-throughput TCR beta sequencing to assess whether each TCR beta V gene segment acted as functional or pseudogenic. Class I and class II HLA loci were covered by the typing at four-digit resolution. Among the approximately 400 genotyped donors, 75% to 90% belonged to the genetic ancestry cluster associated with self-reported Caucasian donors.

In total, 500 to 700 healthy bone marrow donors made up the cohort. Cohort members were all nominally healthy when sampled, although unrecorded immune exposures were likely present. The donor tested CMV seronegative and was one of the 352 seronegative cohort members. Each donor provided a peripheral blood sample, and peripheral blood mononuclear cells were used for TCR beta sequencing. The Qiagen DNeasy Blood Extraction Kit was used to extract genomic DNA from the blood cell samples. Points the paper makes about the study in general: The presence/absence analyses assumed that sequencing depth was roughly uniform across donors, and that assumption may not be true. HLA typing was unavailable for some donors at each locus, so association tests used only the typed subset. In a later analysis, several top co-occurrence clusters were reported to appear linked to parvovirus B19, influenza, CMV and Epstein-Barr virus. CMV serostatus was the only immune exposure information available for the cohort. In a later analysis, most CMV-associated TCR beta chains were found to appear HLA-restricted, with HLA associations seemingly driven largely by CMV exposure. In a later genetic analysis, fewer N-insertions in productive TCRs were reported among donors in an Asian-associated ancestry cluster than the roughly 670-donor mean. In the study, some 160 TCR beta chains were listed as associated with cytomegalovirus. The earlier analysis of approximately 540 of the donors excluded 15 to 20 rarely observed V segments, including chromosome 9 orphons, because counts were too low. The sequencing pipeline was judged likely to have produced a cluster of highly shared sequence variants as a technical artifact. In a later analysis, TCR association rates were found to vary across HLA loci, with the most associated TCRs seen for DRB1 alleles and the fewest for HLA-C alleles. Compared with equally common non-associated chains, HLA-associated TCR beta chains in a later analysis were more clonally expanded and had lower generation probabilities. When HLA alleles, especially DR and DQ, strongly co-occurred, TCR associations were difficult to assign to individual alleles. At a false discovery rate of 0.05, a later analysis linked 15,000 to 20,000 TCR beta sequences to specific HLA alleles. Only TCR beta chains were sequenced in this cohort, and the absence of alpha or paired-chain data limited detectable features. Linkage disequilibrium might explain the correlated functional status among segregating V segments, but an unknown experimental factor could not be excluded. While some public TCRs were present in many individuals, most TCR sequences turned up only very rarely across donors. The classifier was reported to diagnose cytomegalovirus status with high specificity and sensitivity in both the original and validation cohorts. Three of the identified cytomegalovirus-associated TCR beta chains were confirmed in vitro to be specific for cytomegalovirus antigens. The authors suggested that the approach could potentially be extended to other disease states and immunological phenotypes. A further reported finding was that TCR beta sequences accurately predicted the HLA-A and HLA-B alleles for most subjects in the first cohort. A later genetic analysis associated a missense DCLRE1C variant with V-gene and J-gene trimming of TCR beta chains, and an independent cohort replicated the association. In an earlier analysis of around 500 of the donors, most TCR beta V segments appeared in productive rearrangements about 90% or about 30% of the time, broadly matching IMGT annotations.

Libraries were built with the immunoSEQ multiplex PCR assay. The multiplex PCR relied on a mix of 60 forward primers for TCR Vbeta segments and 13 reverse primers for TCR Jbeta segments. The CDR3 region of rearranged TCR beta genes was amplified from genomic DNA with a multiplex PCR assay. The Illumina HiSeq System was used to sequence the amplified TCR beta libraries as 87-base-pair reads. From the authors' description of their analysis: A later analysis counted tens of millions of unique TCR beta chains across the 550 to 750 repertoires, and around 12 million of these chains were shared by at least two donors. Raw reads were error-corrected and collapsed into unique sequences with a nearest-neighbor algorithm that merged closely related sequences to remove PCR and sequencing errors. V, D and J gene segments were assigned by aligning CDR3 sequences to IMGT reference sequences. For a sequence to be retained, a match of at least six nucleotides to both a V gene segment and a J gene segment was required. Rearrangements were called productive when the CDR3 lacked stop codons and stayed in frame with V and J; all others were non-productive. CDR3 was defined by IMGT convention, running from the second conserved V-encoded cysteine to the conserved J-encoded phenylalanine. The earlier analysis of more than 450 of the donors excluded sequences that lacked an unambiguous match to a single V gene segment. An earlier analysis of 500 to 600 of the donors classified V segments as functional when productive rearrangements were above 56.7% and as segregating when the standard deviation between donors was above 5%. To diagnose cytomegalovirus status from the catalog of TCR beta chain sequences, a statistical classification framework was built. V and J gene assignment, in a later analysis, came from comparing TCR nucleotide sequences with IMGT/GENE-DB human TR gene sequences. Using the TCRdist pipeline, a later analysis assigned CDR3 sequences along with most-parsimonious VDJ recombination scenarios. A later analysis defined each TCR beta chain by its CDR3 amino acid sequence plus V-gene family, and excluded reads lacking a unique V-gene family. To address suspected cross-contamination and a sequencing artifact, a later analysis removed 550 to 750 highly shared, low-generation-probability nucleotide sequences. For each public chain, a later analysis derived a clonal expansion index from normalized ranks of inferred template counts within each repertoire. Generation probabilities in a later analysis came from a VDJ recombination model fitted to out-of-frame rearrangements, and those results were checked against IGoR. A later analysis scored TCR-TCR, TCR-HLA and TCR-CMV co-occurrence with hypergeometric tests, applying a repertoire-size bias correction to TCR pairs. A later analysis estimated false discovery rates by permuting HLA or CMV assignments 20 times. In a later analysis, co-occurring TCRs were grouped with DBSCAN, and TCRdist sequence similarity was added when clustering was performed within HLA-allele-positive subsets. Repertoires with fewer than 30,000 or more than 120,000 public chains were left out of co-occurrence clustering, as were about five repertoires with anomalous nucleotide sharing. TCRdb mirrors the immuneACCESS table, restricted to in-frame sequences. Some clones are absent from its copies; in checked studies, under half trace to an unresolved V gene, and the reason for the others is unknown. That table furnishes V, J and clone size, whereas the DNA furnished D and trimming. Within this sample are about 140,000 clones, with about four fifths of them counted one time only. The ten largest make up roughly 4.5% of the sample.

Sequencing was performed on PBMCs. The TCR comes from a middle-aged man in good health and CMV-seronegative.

The DNA sequence follows: TGTGCCAGCAGAGTTGGACAGGGGAACACCGGGGAGCTGTTTTTT. Protein translation: CASRVGQGNTGELFF. The chain is encoded by TRBV7-9 joined to TRBJ2-2, with TRBD1 identical over 8 junction bases. Germline trimming: 6 bases from V, 1 base from J; junction bases outside gene matches: 4. From its cysteine to its phenylalanine, the CDR3 spans 15 amino acids. Here the CDR3 DNA is all that survives: 45 bases in frame from base 1. The germline V gene (reference sequence) specifies SEHNR as CDR1 and FQNEAQ as CDR2.